These 25 T cell receptor beta chains originate from one sample sequenced in a study of blood T cell repertoires in COVID-19. Generated by immunoSEQ multiplex PCR, the TCRdb table keeps only in-frame clones and is missing some. Here the sample spans about 200,000 clones, roughly 84% being singletons. The sequenced material came from peripheral blood. The receptors originated from a human donor in a cohort sampled during active COVID-19.

The rearrangement links TRBV28 to TRBJ2-6; unclear D gene. Deletions cut 5 bases from V and 2 bases from J, with 4 bases between. The CDR3 extends over 13 amino acids. CDR1 MDHEN and CDR2 SYDVKM come from the germline V gene. Here the CDR3 reads CASSLTGANVLTF. DNA for the CDR3: TGTGCCAGCAGTCTTACTGGGGCCAACGTCCTGACTTTC. The whole variable domain, remainder taken from reference TRBV28 and TRBJ2-6, is DVKVTQSSRYLVKRTGEKVFLECVQDMDHENMFWYRQDPGLGLRLIYFSYDVKMKEKGDIPEGYSVSREKKERFSLILESASTNQTSMYLCASSLTGANVLTFGAGSRLTVL.

The CDR3, as DNA: TGCGCCAGCAGCTTGAGTCAGAATAATGAGCAGTTCTTC. Its protein is CASSLSQNNEQFF. The chain employs TRBV5-1 and TRBJ2-1, with D unresolved. V was cut by 1 base and J by 7 bases, with 9 bases left in between. The V gene's germline CDR1 is SGHRS and CDR2 YFSETQ. The CDR3 has 13 residues.

The chain joins TRBV19 to TRBJ2-2; 8 positions match TRBD1. Germline V lookup: CDR1 LNHDA, CDR2 SQIVND (reference sequence). CDR3 length equals 16 residues. V was pared by 8 bases and J by 7 bases, with 15 bases of the junction left unmatched. The CDR3 region has the DNA TGTGCCAGTTCGACGGACAGGGAAGGGAGAGGCGGGGAGCTGTTTTTT. Its translation is CASSTDREGRGGELFF.

V usage is TRBV6-5 and J usage is TRBJ2-3; possibly TRBD1 for D (6 bases). V was trimmed by 6 bases and J by 0 bases, leaving 13 bases between them. This CDR3 contains 15 residues. Germline assignment: CDR1 MNHEY and CDR2 SVGAGI. In nucleotides, the CDR3 is TGTGCCAGCAGCCGCCGGACAGCTAGCACAGATACGCAGTATTTT. Residues: CASSRRTASTDTQYF.

The chain joins TRBV18 to TRBJ1-5; TRBD1 aligns across 8 bases. This CDR3 comprises 15 residues. The germline V gene has CDR1 KGHSH and CDR2 LQKENI. Germline trimming cut 3 bases from V and 6 bases from J; bases unmatched to any gene: 7. The CDR3 DNA reads as TGTGCCAGCTCACCCCGGACAGGGCAGGTTCAGCCCCAGCATTTT. Translating it yields CASSPRTGQVQPQHF.

This rearrangement joins TRBV27 to TRBJ2-7, with D possibly matching TRBD2 (6 bases). In germline, CDR1 is MNHEY, CDR2 SMNVEV (reference sequence). Trimming took off 6 bases at V and 0 bases at J, with 21 bases between the two ends. The CDR3 is made up of 17 amino acids. CDR3 loop: CASSADRYSGGSYEQYF. CDR3 coding DNA: TGTGCCAGCAGCGCCGACAGATATAGCGGTGGCTCCTACGAGCAGTACTTC.

This chain links TRBV6-5 with TRBJ2-5, with D possibly TRBD1 on 5 matching bases. Trimming cost V 7 bases and J 4 bases, with 19 bases left between them. Germline CDR1 MNHEY, CDR2 SVGAGI. This CDR3 has 15 amino acids. The CDR3 coding sequence is TGTGCCAGCACCGAGGTTAGGGCAGGGCGAGAGACCCAGTACTTC. Its protein is CASTEVRAGRETQYF.

The chain carries TRBV4-2 and TRBJ1-2; D gene ambiguous. V was cut by 7 bases and J by 4 bases, with 16 bases left in between. The CDR3 runs to 14 residues. The V gene's germline CDR1 is LGHNA and CDR2 YNFKEQ. CDR3 region: CASKTSGGSYGYTF. CDR3 sequence (DNA): TGTGCCAGCAAAACAAGTGGAGGGAGCTATGGCTACACCTTC.

This chain links TRBV15 with TRBJ2-1, with 7 bases fitting TRBD1. Germline CDR1 LNHNV, CDR2 YYDKDF (reference sequence). V trimming: 3 bases; J trimming: 5 bases; junction bases outside the gene matches: 4. The CDR3 has 14 residues. CDR3 region: CATSRGQRNNEQFF. The DNA for the CDR3 is TGTGCCACCAGCAGGGGACAGCGCAACAATGAGCAGTTCTTC.

J is TRBJ2-7 and V is TRBV3-1 (or the pseudogene TRBV3-2); TRBD1 aligns across 7 bases. Germline CDR1 and CDR2: LGHDT and YNNKEL (reference sequence). This CDR3 region has 16 residues. With V trimmed by 2 bases and J by 2 bases, 9 bases remained unmatched. The CDR3 DNA is TGTGCCAGCAGCCAATCTATTGGGACAGCAGCCTACGAGCAGTACTTC. It yields the protein CASSQSIGTAAYEQYF.

The V and J genes are TRBV30 and TRBJ2-1; the D is unclear. Deletions cut 1 base from V and 9 bases from J, with 10 bases between. Germline CDR1 GTSNPN, CDR2 SVGIG (reference sequence). The CDR3 is 12 residues long. DNA for the CDR3: TGTGCCTGGAGTGGATTTAGTGGTGAGCAGTTCTTC. Translating it yields CAWSGFSGEQFF.

The chain recombines TRBV5-1 with TRBJ2-1, with 9 bases identical to TRBD2. The V and J ends lost 0 bases and 6 bases, in that order; junction bases with no gene match: 4. CDR3 length: 15 residues. Germline CDR1 reads SGHRS; CDR2 reads YFSETQ. The CDR3 is CASSLALAGINEQFF. The DNA for the CDR3 is TGCGCCAGCAGCTTGGCTCTAGCGGGGATCAATGAGCAGTTCTTC.

The J gene is TRBJ2-3, the V gene TRBV28; possible D gene TRBD2, 5 bases. Germline V gene data show CDR1 as MDHEN and CDR2 as SYDVKM. V dropped 1 base and J dropped 2 bases, with 16 bases sitting between them. The CDR3 consists of 17 residues. Here the CDR3 reads CASSLFFGVRDTDTQYF. The DNA of the CDR3 is TGTGCCAGCAGTTTATTCTTCGGGGTACGTGACACAGATACGCAGTATTTT.

J is TRBJ1-2 and V is TRBV10-2; D uncertain. The CDR3 sequence is 13 residues long. V shed 6 bases and J shed 2 bases, with 10 bases lying between them. Germline-derived CDR1 and CDR2 are WSHSY and SAAADI. This chain's CDR3 is CASRSTENYGYTF. CDR3 nucleotide sequence: TGCGCCAGCAGATCCACAGAAAACTATGGCTACACCTTC.

The chain joins TRBV28 to TRBJ2-1; TRBD1 matches at 7 bases. J gave up 10 bases and V 5 bases, and 14 bases lay outside the gene matches. Germline CDR1 reads MDHEN; CDR2 reads SYDVKM. The CDR3 extends over 15 amino acids. CDR3: CASSEAGAPQGEQFF. The CDR3 DNA sequence: TGTGCCAGCAGTGAGGCTGGAGCCCCACAGGGGGAGCAGTTCTTC.

V is TRBV6-5 and J is TRBJ1-2; D might be TRBD1 (5 bases). Germline assignment: CDR1 MNHEY and CDR2 SVGAGI. Trimming cost V 10 bases and J 5 bases, with 14 bases left between them. The CDR3 has 12 residues. CDR3 protein: CANTGLSYGYTF. The CDR3 DNA sequence: TGTGCCAACACAGGTCTCAGTTATGGCTACACCTTC.

The CDR3 DNA reads as TGTGCCAGCAGCAGCTCCTTGTGGGAGACGTTAGAGACCCAGTACTTC. Its translation is CASSSSLWETLETQYF. The chain joins TRBV7-9 to TRBJ2-5, with D maybe TRBD2 (5 bases). Germline lookup yields CDR1 SEHNR and CDR2 FQNEAQ (reference sequence). V lost 5 bases, J lost 4 bases, and 20 bases lay in between. The CDR3 extends over 16 amino acids. Looking up the rest from reference TRBV7-9 and TRBJ2-5 gives the full variable domain: DTGVSQNPRHKITKRGQNVTFRCDPISEHNRLYWYRQTLGQGPEFLTYFQNEAQLEKSRLLSDRFSAERPKGSFSTLEIQRTEQGDSAMYLCASSSSLWETLETQYFGPGTRLLVL.

This chain links TRBV28 with TRBJ2-2, with 7 bases identical to TRBD1. Germline CDR1 reads MDHEN; CDR2 reads SYDVKM. The CDR3 loop spans 14 amino acids. The V and J ends lost 6 bases and 5 bases, in that order; junction bases with no gene match: 6. CDR3 bases: TGTGCCAGCAGGGCGGACAGGCGGACCGGGGAGCTGTTTTTT. It codes for CASRADRRTGELFF.

The V call is TRBV19, the J call TRBJ2-2, with a possible D match to TRBD1 (5 bases). V lost 4 bases, J lost 4 bases, and 10 bases lay in between. The CDR3 has 14 residues. CDR1 and CDR2 from the germline V gene are LNHDA and SQIVND (reference sequence). CDR3 nucleotide sequence: TGTGCCAGTAGTACAGGGCTTCTCACCGGGGAGCTGTTTTTT. Its protein product is CASSTGLLTGELFF.

The chain is built from TRBV7-9 and TRBJ2-5; TRBD1 might be the D (8 bases). CDR1 is SEHNR and CDR2 is FQNEAQ in the germline V gene (reference sequence). V lost 5 bases and J lost 5, with 12 bases in between. The CDR3 has 13 residues. CDR3 loop: CASSPQGGETQYF. The CDR3 DNA reads as TGTGCCAGCAGCCCACAGGGGGGGGAGACCCAGTACTTC.

The V call is TRBV5-6, the J call TRBJ2-5; 8 bases agree with TRBD1. Trimming removed 2 bases from V and 3 bases from J; junction bases left unmatched: 6. Germline lookup yields CDR1 SGHDT and CDR2 YYEEEE. The CDR3 spans 15 residues. This chain's CDR3 is CASSFDQGAKETQYF. The CDR3 bases are TGTGCCAGCAGCTTTGACCAGGGGGCCAAAGAGACCCAGTACTTC.

This chain links TRBV28 with TRBJ1-6, with TRBD1 matching over 7 bases. Germline V CDR1 and CDR2: MDHEN, SYDVKM. The CDR3 contains 15 residues. V shed 2 bases, J shed 9 bases, and the junction held 7 bases outside the gene matches. Here the CDR3 reads CASSLAGQFVSPLHF. The CDR3 coding sequence is TGTGCCAGCAGTTTAGCGGGACAGTTTGTTTCACCCCTCCACTTT.

This clone was seen a handful of times. The chain carries TRBV27 and TRBJ2-1; D is unresolved. This CDR3 is built from 12 residues. The germline gives CDR1 MNHEY, CDR2 SMNVEV (reference sequence). V lost 6 bases to trimming and J lost 6 bases, with 9 bases between them. The CDR3 DNA is TGTGCCAGCAGACTTCTGATCAATGAGCAGTTCTTC. It yields the protein CASRLLINEQFF.

This clone has more than one count but fewer than ten. The chain is built from TRBV6-5 and TRBJ2-1; TRBD2 aligns across 7 bases. The CDR3 consists of 15 residues. V was clipped by 4 bases and J by 4 bases; unmatched bases: 7. Germline V gives CDR1 MNHEY, CDR2 SVGAGI. This CDR3 reads CASSLALADYNEQFF. As DNA, the CDR3 is TGTGCCAGCAGTTTGGCGCTAGCGGATTACAATGAGCAGTTCTTC.

This sequence joins TRBV2 and TRBJ1-4, with 10 bases aligning to TRBD1. Germline V CDR1 and CDR2: SNHLY, FYNNEI. This CDR3 region has 17 residues. J was trimmed by 2 bases and V by 7 bases; bases with no gene match: 10. CDR3 nucleotides: TGTGCCAGCAATGGACAGGGGGGGCAAACGACTAATGAAAAACTGTTTTTT. It codes for CASNGQGGQTTNEKLFF.